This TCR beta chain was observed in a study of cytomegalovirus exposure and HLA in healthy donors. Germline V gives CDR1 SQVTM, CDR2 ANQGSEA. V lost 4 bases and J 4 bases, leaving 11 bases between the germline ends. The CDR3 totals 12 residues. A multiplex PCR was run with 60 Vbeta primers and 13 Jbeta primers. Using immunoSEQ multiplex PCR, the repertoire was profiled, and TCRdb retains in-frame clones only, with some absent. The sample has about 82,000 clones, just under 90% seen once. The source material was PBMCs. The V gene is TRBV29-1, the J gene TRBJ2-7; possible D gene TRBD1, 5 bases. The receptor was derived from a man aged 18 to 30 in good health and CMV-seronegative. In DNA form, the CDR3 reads TGCAGCGTTGTGGGTGCAGGGTACGAGCAGTACTTC. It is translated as CSVVGAGYEQYF.